These T cell receptor beta chains were read from a single sample in a study of blood T cell repertoires in COVID-19. Sequencing used immunoSEQ multiplex PCR; TCRdb keeps in-frame clones, though not all of them. The sample includes about 140,000 clones, roughly 76% of them seen just once. Input material: peripheral blood. Receptors were obtained from a woman between 45 and 65 years old with active or convalescent COVID-19. Both conserved end residues are trimmed from each CDR3. D genes are given only for firm matches.

v_call | d_call | cdr3_aa
TRBV7-2 | NA | ASSLVPRLATNEKLF
TRBV28 | TRBD1 | ASSSNDRGNYGYT
TRBV3-1/TRBV3-2 | NA | ASRSTRGRSYEQY
TRBV3-1/TRBV3-2 | NA | ASSQGRGGNTQY
TRBV24-1 | NA | ATSDPLETGYT
TRBV30 | TRBD1 | AWSVDRGRDDEKLF
TRBV7-6 | TRBD2 | ASSWGLARSYEQY
TRBV19 | TRBD2 | ASSMGGLGIGEQF
TRBV19 | TRBD1 | ASSRGGEGHQPQH
TRBV5-4 | NA | ASSFRDEQY
TRBV5-1 | NA | ASSLVEGWAEAF
TRBV12-3/TRBV12-4 | NA | ASNRLAGNTIY
TRBV7-3 | NA | ASSPPRGRLAF
TRBV6-5 | NA | ASSYLDRNLYGYT
TRBV30 | NA | AWSGSQYYGYT
TRBV19 | TRBD1 | ASSPRTGGTTNYGYT
TRBV25-1 | NA | ASRPELDTQY
TRBV11-1 | NA | ASSPSVFEAF
TRBV29-1 | TRBD2 | SVEWGGHEQY
TRBV19 | TRBD2 | ASSPPGLAGTSQY
TRBV7-2 | NA | ASSLDRVYGYT
TRBV21-1 | NA | ASSTLLNIYEQY
TRBV9 | TRBD1 | ASSAHSQGALGKGYT
TRBV20-1 | TRBD1 | SASPSTGSYEQY
TRBV19 | NA | ASSMRGGGRAF
TRBV4-2 | TRBD2 | ASSQDTQRGHNEQF
TRBV18 | TRBD1 | ASSLGTGREEQY
TRBV23-1 | NA | ASSPRGCGTGELF
TRBV30 | NA | AWAQGRPYEQY
TRBV3-1/TRBV3-2 | TRBD2 | ASRKNDAGGSYEQY
TRBV2 | NA | AGAVSVPRSGANVLT
TRBV6-5 | NA | ASSRQSSGNTIY
TRBV19 | NA | ATRLTGTNEKLF
TRBV6-5 | NA | ASEGVRNTEAF
TRBV9 | TRBD2 | ASSVETSDFTDTQY
TRBV7-3 | NA | ASSLTPVTDTQY
TRBV19 | TRBD1 | ASGLRETGMRNQPQH
TRBV9 | TRBD1 | ASSAQGGYGYT
TRBV4-3 | TRBD1 | ASSRGNRGENSPLH
TRBV3-1/TRBV3-2 | NA | ASSPPTPTGWSYEQY
TRBV28 | NA | ASTARENYGYT
TRBV7-2 | TRBD2 | ASSAALAGATGELF
TRBV5-1 | TRBD2 | ASSPSPTLGLAGGRETQY
TRBV4-3 | TRBD2 | ASSQEVGGRTEQY
TRBV12-5 | TRBD2 | ASGGLAGGDTQY